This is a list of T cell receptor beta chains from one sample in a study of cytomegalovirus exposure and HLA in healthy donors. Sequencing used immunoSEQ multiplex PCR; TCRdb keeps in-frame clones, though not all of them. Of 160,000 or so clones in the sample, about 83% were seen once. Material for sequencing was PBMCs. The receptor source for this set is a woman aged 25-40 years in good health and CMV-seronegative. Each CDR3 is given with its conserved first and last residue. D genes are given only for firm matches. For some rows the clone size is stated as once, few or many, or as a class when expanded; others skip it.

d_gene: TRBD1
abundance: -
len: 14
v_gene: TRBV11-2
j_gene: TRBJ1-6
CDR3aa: CASSPGQNNSPLHF
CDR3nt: TGTGCCAGCAGCCCGGGACAGAATAATTCACCCCTCCACTTT

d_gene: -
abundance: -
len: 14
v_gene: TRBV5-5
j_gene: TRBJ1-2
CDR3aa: CASGFDDSNYGYTF
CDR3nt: TGTGCCAGCGGATTCGATGACAGCAACTATGGCTACACCTTC

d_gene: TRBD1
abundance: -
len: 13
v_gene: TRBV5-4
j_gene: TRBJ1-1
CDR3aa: CASATPWDSEAFF
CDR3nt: TGTGCCAGCGCTACTCCCTGGGACAGTGAAGCTTTCTTT

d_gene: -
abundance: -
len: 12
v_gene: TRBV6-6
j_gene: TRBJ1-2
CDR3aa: CASSQDSYGYTF
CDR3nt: TGTGCCAGCAGTCAGGATTCCTATGGCTACACCTTC

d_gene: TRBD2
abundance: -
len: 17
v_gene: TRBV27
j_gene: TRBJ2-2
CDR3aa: CASRPGTSGPNTGELFF
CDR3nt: TGTGCCAGCAGACCCGGGACTAGCGGCCCGAACACCGGGGAGCTGTTTTTT

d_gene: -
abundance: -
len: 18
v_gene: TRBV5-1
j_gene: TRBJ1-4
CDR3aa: CASSNQGHVGATNEKLFF
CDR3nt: TGCGCCAGCAGCAATCAGGGCCACGTCGGTGCAACTAATGAAAAACTGTTTTTT

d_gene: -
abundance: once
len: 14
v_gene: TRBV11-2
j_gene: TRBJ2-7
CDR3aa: CASSPGFMTYEQYF
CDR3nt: TGTGCCAGCAGCCCCGGGTTTATGACCTACGAGCAGTACTTC

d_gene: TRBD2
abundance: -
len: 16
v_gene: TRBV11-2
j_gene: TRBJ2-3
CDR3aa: CASSPLGGLSTDTQYF
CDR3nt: TGTGCCAGCAGCCCCCTGGGAGGGTTGAGCACAGATACGCAGTATTTT

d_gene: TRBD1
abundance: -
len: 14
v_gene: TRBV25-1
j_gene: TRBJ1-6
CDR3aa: CAVDRGDRGSPLHF
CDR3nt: TGTGCCGTCGATAGGGGGGACAGGGGTTCACCCCTCCACTTT

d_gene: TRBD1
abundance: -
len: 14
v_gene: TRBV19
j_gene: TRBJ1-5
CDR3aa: CASGRQGYNQPQHF
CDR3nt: TGTGCCAGTGGTAGACAGGGGTATAATCAGCCCCAGCATTTT

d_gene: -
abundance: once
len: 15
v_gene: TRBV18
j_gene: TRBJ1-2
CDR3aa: CASSPFSSGNNGYTF
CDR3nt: TGTGCCAGCTCACCATTCTCATCAGGGAATAATGGCTACACCTTC

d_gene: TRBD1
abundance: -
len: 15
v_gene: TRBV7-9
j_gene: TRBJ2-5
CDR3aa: CASSTGTVQQETQYF
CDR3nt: TGTGCCAGCAGCACCGGGACAGTCCAGCAAGAGACCCAGTACTTC

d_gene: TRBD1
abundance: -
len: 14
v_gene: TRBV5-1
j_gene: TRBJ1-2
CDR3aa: CASTSVTGDYGYTF
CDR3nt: TGCGCCAGCACCTCGGTGACAGGGGATTATGGCTACACCTTC

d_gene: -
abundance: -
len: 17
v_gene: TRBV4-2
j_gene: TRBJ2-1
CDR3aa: CASSQDREPNSYNEQFF
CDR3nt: TGTGCCAGCAGCCAAGATCGGGAACCTAACTCCTACAATGAGCAGTTCTTC

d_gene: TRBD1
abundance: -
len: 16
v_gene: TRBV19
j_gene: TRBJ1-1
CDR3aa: CASSYDRAEMNTEAFF
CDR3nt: TGTGCCAGTAGTTACGACAGGGCAGAAATGAACACTGAAGCTTTCTTT

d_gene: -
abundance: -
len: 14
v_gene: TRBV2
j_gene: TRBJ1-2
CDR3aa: CASTRGGSHYGYTF
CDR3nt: TGTGCCAGCACCCGGGGGGGGTCCCACTATGGCTACACCTTC

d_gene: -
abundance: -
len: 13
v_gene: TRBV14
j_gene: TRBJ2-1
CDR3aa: CASSLETEILQFF
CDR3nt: TGTGCCAGCAGCCTAGAGACAGAGATTCTGCAGTTCTTC

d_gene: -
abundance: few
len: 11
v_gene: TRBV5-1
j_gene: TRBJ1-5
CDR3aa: CASSTRQTQHF
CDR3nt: TGCGCCAGCAGCACAAGACAGACCCAGCATTTT

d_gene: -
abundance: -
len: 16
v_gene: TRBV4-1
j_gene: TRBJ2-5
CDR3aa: CASSQDPPEKAETQYF
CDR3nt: TGCGCCAGCAGCCAAGATCCGCCGGAGAAGGCCGAGACCCAGTACTTC

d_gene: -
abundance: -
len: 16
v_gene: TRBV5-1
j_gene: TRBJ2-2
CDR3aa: CASSPTPGTRTGELFF
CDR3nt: TGCGCCAGCAGCCCTACACCCGGGACACGCACCGGGGAGCTGTTTTTT

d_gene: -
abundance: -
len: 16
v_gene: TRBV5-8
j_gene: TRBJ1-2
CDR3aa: CASSFGLAAFSYGYTF
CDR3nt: TGTGCCAGCAGCTTCGGGCTAGCGGCTTTTAGCTATGGCTACACCTTC

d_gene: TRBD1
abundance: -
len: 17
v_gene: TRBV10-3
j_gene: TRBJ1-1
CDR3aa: CAISDPRKGDRNTEAFF
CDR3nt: TGTGCCATCAGTGACCCGCGTAAGGGGGACAGGAACACTGAAGCTTTCTTT

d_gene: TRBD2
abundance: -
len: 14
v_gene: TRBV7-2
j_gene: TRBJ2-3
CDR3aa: CASSLGGGADTQYF
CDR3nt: TGTGCCAGCAGCTTAGGCGGGGGGGCAGATACGCAGTATTTT

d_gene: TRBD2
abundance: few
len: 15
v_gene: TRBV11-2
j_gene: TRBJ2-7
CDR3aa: CASSPLAERAYEQYF
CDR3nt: TGTGCCAGCAGCCCTCTAGCGGAAAGGGCCTACGAGCAGTACTTC

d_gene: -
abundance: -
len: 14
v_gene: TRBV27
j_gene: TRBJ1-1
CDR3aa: CASSWGRGNTEAFF
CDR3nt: TGTGCCAGCAGTTGGGGGCGCGGGAACACTGAAGCTTTCTTT

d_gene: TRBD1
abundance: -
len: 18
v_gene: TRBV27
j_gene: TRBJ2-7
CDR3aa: CASSLGKLSGTGSYEQYF
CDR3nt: TGTGCCAGCAGTTTAGGTAAATTGAGTGGGACAGGCTCCTACGAGCAGTACTTC

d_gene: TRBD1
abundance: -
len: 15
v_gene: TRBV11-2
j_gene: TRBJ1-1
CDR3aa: CASRPRQGGNTEAFF
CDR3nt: TGTGCCAGCAGACCTCGACAGGGCGGGAACACTGAAGCTTTCTTT

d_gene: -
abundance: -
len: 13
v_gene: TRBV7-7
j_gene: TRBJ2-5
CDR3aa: CASSPDWLETQYF
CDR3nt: TGTGCCAGCAGCCCGGACTGGTTGGAGACCCAGTACTTC

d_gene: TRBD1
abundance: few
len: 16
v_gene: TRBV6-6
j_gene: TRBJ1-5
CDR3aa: CASSYSGQGSNQPQHF
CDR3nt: TGTGCCAGCAGTTACTCCGGACAGGGAAGCAATCAGCCCCAGCATTTT

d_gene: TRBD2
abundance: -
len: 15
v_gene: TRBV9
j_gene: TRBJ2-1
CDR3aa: CASSKTSGTFNEQFF
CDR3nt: TGTGCCAGCAGCAAAACTAGCGGGACATTCAATGAGCAGTTCTTC

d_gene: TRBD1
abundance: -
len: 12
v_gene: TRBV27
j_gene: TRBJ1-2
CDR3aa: CATMTGGRGYTF
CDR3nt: TGTGCCACCATGACAGGGGGCCGTGGCTACACCTTC

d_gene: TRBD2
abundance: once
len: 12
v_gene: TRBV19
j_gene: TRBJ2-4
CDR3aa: CASSRLANIQYF
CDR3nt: TGTGCCAGTAGCAGACTAGCGAACATTCAGTACTTC

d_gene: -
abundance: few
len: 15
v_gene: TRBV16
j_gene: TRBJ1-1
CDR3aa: CASSQSWTVNTEAFF
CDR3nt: TGTGCCAGCAGCCAAAGCTGGACAGTTAACACTGAAGCTTTCTTT

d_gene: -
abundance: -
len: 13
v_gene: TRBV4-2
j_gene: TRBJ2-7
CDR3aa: CASSRRDNYEQYF
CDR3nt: TGTGCCAGCAGCCGCCGGGACAACTACGAGCAGTACTTC

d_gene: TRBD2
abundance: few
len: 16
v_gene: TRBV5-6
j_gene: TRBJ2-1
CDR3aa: CASSLEGLGVYNEQFF
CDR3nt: TGTGCCAGCAGCTTGGAGGGACTAGGGGTTTATAATGAGCAGTTCTTC

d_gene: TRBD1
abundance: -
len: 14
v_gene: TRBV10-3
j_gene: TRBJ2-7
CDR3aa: CATRTGASNSEQYF
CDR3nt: TGTGCCACCCGCACAGGGGCTAGTAACTCCGAGCAGTACTTC

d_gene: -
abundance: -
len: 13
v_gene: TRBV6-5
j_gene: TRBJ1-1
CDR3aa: CATRRGGSTEAFF
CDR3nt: TGTGCCACCCGACGGGGGGGGAGTACTGAAGCTTTCTTT

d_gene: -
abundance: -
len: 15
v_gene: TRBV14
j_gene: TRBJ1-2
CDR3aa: CASSQAEESGYGYTF
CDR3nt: TGTGCCAGCAGCCAAGCCGAAGAGTCGGGCTATGGCTACACCTTC

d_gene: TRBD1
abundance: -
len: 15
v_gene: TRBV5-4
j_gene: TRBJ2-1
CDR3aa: CASSGQGSPYNEQFF
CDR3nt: TGTGCCAGCAGCGGACAGGGGTCCCCCTACAATGAGCAGTTCTTC

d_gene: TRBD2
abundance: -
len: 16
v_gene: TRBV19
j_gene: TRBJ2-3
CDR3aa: CASSSPGREGTDTQYF
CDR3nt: TGTGCCAGTAGTAGCCCTGGGAGGGAAGGCACAGATACGCAGTATTTT

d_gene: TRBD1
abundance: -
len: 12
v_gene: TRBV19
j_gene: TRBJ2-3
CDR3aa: CASTEGAGAQYF
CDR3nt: TGTGCCAGTACCGAGGGGGCAGGTGCGCAGTATTTT

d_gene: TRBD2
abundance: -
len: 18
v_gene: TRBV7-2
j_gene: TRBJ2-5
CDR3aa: CASSSQTSGGPLQETQYF
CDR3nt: TGTGCCAGCAGCTCCCAGACTAGCGGGGGACCACTTCAAGAGACCCAGTACTTC

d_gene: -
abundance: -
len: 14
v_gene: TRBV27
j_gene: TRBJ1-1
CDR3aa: CASSLFSGDTEAFF
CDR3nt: TGTGCCAGCAGTTTATTTTCGGGGGACACTGAAGCTTTCTTT

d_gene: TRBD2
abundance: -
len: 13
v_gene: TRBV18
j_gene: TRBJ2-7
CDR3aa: CASSPRTSGEQYF
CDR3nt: TGTGCCAGCTCACCGAGGACTAGCGGCGAGCAGTACTTC

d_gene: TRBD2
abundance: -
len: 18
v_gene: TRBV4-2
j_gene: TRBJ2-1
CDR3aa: CASSLLGSGSSSYNEQFF
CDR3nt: TGTGCCAGCAGCCTGCTTGGTAGCGGGTCTAGCTCCTACAATGAGCAGTTCTTC

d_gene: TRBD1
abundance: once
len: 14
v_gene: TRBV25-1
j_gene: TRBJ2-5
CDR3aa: CASSGQGRQETQYF
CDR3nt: TGTGCCAGCAGTGGACAGGGGCGTCAAGAGACCCAGTACTTC

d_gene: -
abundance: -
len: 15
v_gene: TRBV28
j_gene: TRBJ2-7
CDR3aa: CASSLSRVIAYEQYF
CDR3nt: TGTGCCAGCAGTTTAAGCCGAGTAATAGCCTACGAGCAGTACTTC

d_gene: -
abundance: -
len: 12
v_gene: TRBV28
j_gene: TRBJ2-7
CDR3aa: CASSLGAGEQYF
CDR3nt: TGTGCCAGCAGTTTAGGGGCAGGCGAGCAGTACTTC

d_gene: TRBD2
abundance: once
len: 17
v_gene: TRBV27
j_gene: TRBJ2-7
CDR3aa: CASSLIPQRGPPYEQYF
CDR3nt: TGTGCCAGCAGTTTAATCCCCCAGCGGGGGCCCCCCTACGAGCAGTACTTC

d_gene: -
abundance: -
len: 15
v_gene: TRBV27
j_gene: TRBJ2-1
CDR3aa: CASSPPVAEYNEQFF
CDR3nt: TGTGCCAGCAGCCCCCCCGTGGCGGAATACAATGAGCAGTTCTTC

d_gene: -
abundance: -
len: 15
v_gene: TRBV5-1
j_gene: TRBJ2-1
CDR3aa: CASSSGEPSYNEQFF
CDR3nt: TGCGCCAGCAGCTCAGGGGAACCCTCCTACAATGAGCAGTTCTTC

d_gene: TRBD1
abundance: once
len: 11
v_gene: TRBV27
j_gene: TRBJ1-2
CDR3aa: CASSDRGGYTF
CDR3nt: TGTGCCAGCAGTGACAGGGGCGGCTACACCTTC

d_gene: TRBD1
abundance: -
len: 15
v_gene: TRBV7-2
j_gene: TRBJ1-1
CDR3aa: CASSSPTGGGTEAFF
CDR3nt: TGTGCCAGCAGCTCCCCGACAGGGGGCGGCACTGAAGCTTTCTTT

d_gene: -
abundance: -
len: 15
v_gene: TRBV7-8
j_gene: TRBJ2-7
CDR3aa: CASSSMPGTSYEQYF
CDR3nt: TGTGCCAGCAGCTCGATGCCCGGGACTTCCTACGAGCAGTACTTC

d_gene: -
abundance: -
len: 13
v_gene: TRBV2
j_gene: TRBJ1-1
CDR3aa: CASLPLGDTEAFF
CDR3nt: TGTGCCAGCCTACCCCTAGGGGACACTGAAGCTTTCTTT

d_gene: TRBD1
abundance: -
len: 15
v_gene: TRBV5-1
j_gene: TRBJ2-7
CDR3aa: CATWDREGSGDEQYF
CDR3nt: TGCGCCACCTGGGACAGGGAAGGGTCGGGAGACGAGCAGTACTTC

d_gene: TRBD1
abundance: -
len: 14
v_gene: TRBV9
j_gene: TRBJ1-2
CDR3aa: CASSSRGRSYGYTF
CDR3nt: TGTGCCAGCAGCTCCAGGGGGCGTTCCTATGGCTACACCTTC